A single sample is the source of the 7 T cell receptor beta chains below, sequenced in a study of post-analysis software for immune sequencing data. Unique molecular identifiers featured in each of the TCR beta cDNA libraries. Each CDR3 protein gets one entry after TCRdb re-called the PCR reads with MiXCR. Here the sample spans hundreds of thousands of distinct CDR3 sequences, roughly 29% being singletons. Whole-study results and caveats: With TRBV5-6, TRBV5-1 and TRBV20-1 included, about five TRBV segments were more frequent in patients than in controls.

No antigen has been assigned to these receptors. The sequenced sample was blood. These TCRs come from a girl under 18 with multiple sclerosis.

This clonotype has more than one count but fewer than ten. The rearrangement joins TRBV14 to TRBJ2-5, with 10 bases identical to TRBD2. There are 14 residues in the CDR3. Trimming cost V 6 bases and J 8 bases; bases outside gene matches: 9. Germline CDR1 and CDR2: SGHDN and FVKESK. The CDR3: CASSLSGRQGTQYF. DNA of the CDR3: TGTGCCAGCAGTCTTAGCGGGAGGCAAGGAACCCAGTACTTC. The whole variable domain, remainder taken from reference TRBV14 and TRBJ2-5, is EAGVTQFPSHSVIEKGQTVTLRCDPISGHDNLYWYRRVMGKEIKFLLHFVKESKQDESGMPNNRFLAERTGGTYSTLKVQPAELEDSGVYFCASSLSGRQGTQYFGPGTRLLVL.

A few counts support this clonotype. This chain uses TRBV7-9 with TRBJ2-7; TRBD1 or TRBD2 may be the D gene (6 bases each). The germline V and J ends were trimmed by 0 bases and 2 bases, with 17 bases remaining between them. Germline V lookup: CDR1 SEHNR, CDR2 FQNEAQ (reference sequence). This CDR3 comprises 17 residues. The CDR3 reads CASSLAPGATFAYEQYF. In DNA, the CDR3 is TGTGCCAGCAGCTTAGCTCCGGGGGCCACCTTCGCCTACGAGCAGTACTTC.

This clonotype has a single count. The J gene is TRBJ1-1, the V gene TRBV6-2 or TRBV6-3; D call uncertain. Trimming took 10 bases from V and 1 from J, leaving 16 bases between them. Looked up from germline, CDR1 is MNHEY and CDR2 is SVGEGT. The CDR3 extends over 14 amino acids. This chain's CDR3 is CATEKDPPNTEAFF. The CDR3 DNA reads as TGTGCCACCGAAAAGGACCCACCGAACACTGAAGCTTTCTTT.

The rearrangement links TRBV5-6 to TRBJ2-5; 7 nucleotides align to TRBD1. The J segment lost 6 bases and the V segment lost 3 bases, leaving 14 bases of the junction unmatched. The germline V gene has CDR1 SGHDT and CDR2 YYEEEE. The CDR3 consists of 16 residues. The CDR3 nucleotides read TGTGCCAGCAGCTCGCAAGACAGGGAGTATACAAAGACCCAGTACTTC. Protein sequence: CASSSQDREYTKTQYF.

On this clonotype: The junction departs from germline at one end; a sequencing error may be responsible. V and J are TRBV20-1 and TRBJ2-1; perhaps TRBD2 as D (6 bases). Per the germline V gene, CDR1 is DFQATT and CDR2 is SNEGSKA (reference sequence). This CDR3 region has 16 residues. The CDR3 DNA reads TGCAGTGCCCACCAGGCGGGACTGGACCCCTACAATGGGCAGTTCTTC. This translates into CSAHQAGLDPYNGQFF.

The sample holds a few counts of this clonotype. This chain connects TRBV18 to TRBJ2-1, with TRBD1 as a possible D gene (6 bases). CDR1 and CDR2 from the germline V gene are KGHSH and LQKENI. V was trimmed by 0 bases and J by 3 bases, leaving 9 bases between them. This CDR3 region has 15 residues. In DNA form, the CDR3 reads TGTGCCAGCTCACCACCTAACAGGGTCTACAATGAGCAGTTCTTC. Protein product: CASSPPNRVYNEQFF.

This clonotype showed up just a few times. The chain recombines TRBV20-1 with TRBJ2-5, with TRBD2 identical over 12 bases. This CDR3 region has 15 residues. V was pared by 6 bases and J by 4 bases, with 9 bases of the junction left unmatched. The germline gives CDR1 DFQATT, CDR2 SNEGSKA (reference sequence). CDR3 DNA: TGCAGTGCCCTGTCTAGCGGGGGGGCCAGAGAGACCCAGTACTTC. As protein: CSALSSGGARETQYF.